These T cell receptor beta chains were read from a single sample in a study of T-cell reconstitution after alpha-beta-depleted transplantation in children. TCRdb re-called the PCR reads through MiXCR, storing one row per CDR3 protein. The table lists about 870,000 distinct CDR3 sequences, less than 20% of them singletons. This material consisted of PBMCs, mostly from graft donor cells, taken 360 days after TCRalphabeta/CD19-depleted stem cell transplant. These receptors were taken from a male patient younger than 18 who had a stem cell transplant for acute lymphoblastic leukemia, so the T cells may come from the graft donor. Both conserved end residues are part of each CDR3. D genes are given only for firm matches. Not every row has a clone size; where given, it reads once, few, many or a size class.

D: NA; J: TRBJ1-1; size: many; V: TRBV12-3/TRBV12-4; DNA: TGTGCCAGCAGTTTCTTACAGAAGAACACTGAAGCTTTCTTT; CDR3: CASSFLQKNTEAFF
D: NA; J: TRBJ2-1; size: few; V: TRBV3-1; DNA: TGTGCCAGCAGCCAAGTCTGGGGGCCTACCTACAATGAGCAGTTCTTC; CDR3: CASSQVWGPTYNEQFF
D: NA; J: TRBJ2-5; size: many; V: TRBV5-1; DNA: TGTGCCAGCAGTTTAGGGGAAGAGACCCAGTACTTC; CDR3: CASSLGEETQYF
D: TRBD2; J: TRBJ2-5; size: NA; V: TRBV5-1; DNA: TGCGCCAGCAGCCGAGTCCCGGGACTAGCGGATCTACAAGAGACCCAGTACTTC; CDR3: CASSRVPGLADLQETQYF
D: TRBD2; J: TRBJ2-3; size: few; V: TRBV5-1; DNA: TGCGCCAGCAGCACCCGACTAGCGGGAGGGAGTACTCTTGGCACAGATACGCAGTATTTT; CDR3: CASSTRLAGGSTLGTDTQYF
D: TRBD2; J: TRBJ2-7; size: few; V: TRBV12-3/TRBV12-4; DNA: TGTGCCAGCAGGGGGACTAACTACGAGCAGTACTTC; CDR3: CASRGTNYEQYF
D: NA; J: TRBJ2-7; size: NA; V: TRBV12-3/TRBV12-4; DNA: TGTGCCAGCAGTACCTTCCTTAAGGTCTACGAGCAGTACTTC; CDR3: CASSTFLKVYEQYF
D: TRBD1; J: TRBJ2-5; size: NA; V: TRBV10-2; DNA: TGCGCCAGCAGAGGCGACCGGGACAGGGTAGGGGAGACCCAGTACTTC; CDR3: CASRGDRDRVGETQYF
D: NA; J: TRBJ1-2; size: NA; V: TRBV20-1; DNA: TGCAGTGCTAGGGGCTGGGAGGCTTTGGGTGGCTACACCTTC; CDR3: CSARGWEALGGYTF
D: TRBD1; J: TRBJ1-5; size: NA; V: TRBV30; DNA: TGTGCCTGGACGGGACAGGGGGCTCAGCCCCAGCATTTT; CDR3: CAWTGQGAQPQHF
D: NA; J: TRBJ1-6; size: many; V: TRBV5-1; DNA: TGCGCCAGCAGCAACCGGAAGGGTAATTCACCCCTCCACTTT; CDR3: CASSNRKGNSPLHF
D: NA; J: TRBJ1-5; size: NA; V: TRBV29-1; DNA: TGCAGCGTTTCGAGGGACGGCGTAAATCAGCCCCAGCAATTT; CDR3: CSVSRDGVNQPQQF
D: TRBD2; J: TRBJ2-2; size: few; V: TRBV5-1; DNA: TGCGCCAGCAGCCAGGGAGGGCCCGGGGAGCTGTTTTTT; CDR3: CASSQGGPGELFF
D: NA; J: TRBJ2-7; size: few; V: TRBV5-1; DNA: TGCGCCAGCAGCTTGACGTCAGAGAGGTACGAGCAGTACTTC; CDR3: CASSLTSERYEQYF
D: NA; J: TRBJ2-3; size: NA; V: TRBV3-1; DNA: TGTGCCAGCAGCCAAGAGGAATGGACTGAGCCGGCAGATACGCAGTATTTT; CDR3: CASSQEEWTEPADTQYF
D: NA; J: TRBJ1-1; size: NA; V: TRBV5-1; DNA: TGCGCCAGCAGCTTGTGGGCGGAAAACGCGGGCACTGAAGCTTTCTTT; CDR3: CASSLWAENAGTEAFF
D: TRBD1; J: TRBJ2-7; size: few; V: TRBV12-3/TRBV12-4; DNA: TGTGCCAGCAGTCACGCCGGGACAGGGCCCTACGAGCAGTACTTC; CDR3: CASSHAGTGPYEQYF
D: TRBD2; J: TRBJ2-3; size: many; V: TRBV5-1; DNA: TGCGCCAGCAGCACCGGGACTAGGAACTTACAGTATTTT; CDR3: CASSTGTRNLQYF
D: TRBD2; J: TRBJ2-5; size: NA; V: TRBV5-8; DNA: TGTGCCAGCAGCGCGGGAGGACCCCCCCAAGAGACCCAGTACTTC; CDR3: CASSAGGPPQETQYF
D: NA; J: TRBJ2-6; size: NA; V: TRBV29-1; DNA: TGCGCAGCTCAGGGCTCCGAAAGGTGGGCCAACGTCCTGACTTTC; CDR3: CAAQGSERWANVLTF
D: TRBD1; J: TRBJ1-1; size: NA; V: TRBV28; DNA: TGTGCCAGCAGTTTCCTCCAGGGGGACGCTGAAGCTTTCTTT; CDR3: CASSFLQGDAEAFF
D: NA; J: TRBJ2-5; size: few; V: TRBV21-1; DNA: TGTGCCAGCAGCAAAGCGCTTAGGGACAGGGCAGGGCAAGAGACCCAGTACTTC; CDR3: CASSKALRDRAGQETQYF
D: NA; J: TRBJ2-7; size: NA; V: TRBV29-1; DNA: TGCAGCGTTATCGGACAAACTTACGAGCAGTACTTC; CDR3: CSVIGQTYEQYF
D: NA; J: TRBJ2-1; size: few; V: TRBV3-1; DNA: TGTGCCAGCAGCCCACGGACCACTAGCTCCTACAATGAGCAGTTCTTC; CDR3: CASSPRTTSSYNEQFF
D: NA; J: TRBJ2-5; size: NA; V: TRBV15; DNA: TGTGCCACCAGCGCGACCTCCGGGATGGAGACCCAGTACTTC; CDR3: CATSATSGMETQYF
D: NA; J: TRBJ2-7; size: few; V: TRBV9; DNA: TGTGCCAGCAGCGTAGATGCGGGACCCTACGAGCAGTACTTC; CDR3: CASSVDAGPYEQYF
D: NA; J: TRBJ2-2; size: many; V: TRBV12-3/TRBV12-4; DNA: TGTGCCAGCAGTTTATCCACCCACGAGGGGCTGTTTTTT; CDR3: CASSLSTHEGLFF
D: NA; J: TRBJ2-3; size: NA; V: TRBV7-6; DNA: TGTGCCAGCAGCTTTCACGGGAGTAAGGGCACAGATACGCAGTATTTT; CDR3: CASSFHGSKGTDTQYF